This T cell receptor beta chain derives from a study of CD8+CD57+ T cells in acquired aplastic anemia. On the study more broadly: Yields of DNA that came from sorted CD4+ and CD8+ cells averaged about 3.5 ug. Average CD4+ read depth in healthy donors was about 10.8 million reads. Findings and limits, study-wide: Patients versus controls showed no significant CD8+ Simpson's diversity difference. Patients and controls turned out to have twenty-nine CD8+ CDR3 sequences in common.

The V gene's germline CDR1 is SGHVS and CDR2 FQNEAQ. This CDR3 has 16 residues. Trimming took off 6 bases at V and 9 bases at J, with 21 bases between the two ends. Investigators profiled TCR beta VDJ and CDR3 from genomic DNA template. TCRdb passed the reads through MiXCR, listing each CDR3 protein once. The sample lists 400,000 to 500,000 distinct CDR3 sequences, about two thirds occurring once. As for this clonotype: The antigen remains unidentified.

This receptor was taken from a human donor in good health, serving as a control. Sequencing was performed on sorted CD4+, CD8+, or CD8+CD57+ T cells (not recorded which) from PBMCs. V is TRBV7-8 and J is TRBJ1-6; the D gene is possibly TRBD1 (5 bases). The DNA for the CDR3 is TGTGCCAGCAGTGAATTGGCTGCCAGGGCAGCTTCACCCCTCCACTTT. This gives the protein CASSELAARAASPLHF.